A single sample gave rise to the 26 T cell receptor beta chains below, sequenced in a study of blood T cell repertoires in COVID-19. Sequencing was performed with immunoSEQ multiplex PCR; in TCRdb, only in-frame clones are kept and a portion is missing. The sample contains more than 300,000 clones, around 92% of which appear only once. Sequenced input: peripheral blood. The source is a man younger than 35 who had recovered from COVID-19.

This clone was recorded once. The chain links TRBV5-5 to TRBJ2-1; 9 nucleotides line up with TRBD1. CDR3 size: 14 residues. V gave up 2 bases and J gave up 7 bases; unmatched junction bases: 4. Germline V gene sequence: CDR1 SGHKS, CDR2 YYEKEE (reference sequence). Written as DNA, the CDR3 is TGTGCCAGCAGCTTTCGACAGGGGGTTAATGAGCAGTTCTTC. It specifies CASSFRQGVNEQFF.

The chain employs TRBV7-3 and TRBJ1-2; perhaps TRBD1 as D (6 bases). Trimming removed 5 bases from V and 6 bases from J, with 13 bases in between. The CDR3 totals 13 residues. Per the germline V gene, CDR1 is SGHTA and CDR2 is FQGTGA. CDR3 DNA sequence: TGTGCCAGCAGCCAACAGGGTTTTGATGGCTACACCTTC. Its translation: CASSQQGFDGYTF.

The CDR3 here is CASSPQGQPTDTQYF. The CDR3 DNA reads as TGTGCCAGCAGCCCCCAAGGACAGCCCACAGATACGCAGTATTTT. The rearrangement joins TRBV7-9 to TRBJ2-3, with D perhaps TRBD1 (6 bases). CDR3 length equals 15 residues. Trimming removed 5 bases from V and 2 bases from J, with 14 bases in between. Germline V lookup: CDR1 SEHNR, CDR2 FQNEAQ (reference sequence).

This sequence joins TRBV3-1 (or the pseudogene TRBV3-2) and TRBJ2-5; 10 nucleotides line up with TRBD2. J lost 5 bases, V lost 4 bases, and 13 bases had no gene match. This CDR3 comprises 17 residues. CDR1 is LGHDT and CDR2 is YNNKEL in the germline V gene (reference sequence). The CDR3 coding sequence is TGTGCCAGCAGCCCAGCGGCCAGCGGGAGGGCCGGCGAGACCCAGTACTTC. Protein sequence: CASSPAASGRAGETQYF.

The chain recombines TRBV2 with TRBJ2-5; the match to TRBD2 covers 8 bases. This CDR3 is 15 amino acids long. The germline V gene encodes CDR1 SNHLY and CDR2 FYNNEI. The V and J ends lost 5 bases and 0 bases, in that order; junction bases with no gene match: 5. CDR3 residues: CASSSGGGYQETQYF. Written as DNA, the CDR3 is TGTGCCAGCAGTAGCGGGGGTGGCTACCAAGAGACCCAGTACTTC.

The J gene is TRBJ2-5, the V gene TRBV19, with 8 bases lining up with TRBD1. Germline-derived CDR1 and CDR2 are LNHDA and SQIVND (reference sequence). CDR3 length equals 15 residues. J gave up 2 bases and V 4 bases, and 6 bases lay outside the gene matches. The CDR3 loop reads CASSTQGQVQETQYF. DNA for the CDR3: TGTGCCAGTAGTACGCAGGGACAGGTACAAGAGACCCAGTACTTC.

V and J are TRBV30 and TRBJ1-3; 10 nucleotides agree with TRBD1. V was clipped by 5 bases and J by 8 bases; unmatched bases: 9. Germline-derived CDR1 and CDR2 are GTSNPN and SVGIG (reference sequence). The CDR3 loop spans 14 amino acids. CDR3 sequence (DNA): TGTGCCTGGGCTTCCGGGACAGGGGTATACACCATATATTTT. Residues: CAWASGTGVYTIYF. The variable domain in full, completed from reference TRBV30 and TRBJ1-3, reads SQTIHQWPATLVQPVGSPLSLECTVEGTSNPNLYWYRQAAGRGLQLLFYSVGIGQISSEVPQNLSASRPQDRQFILSSKKLLLSDSGFYLCAWASGTGVYTIYFGEGSWLTVV.

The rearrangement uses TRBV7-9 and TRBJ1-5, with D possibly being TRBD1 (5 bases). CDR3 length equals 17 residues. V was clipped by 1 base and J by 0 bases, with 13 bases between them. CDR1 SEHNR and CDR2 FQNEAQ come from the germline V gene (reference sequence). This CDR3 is CASSLGGRDYSNQPQHF. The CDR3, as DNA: TGTGCCAGCAGCTTAGGGGGGAGGGACTATAGCAATCAGCCCCAGCATTTT. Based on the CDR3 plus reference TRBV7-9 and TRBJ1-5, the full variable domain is DTGVSQNPRHKITKRGQNVTFRCDPISEHNRLYWYRQTLGQGPEFLTYFQNEAQLEKSRLLSDRFSAERPKGSFSTLEIQRTEQGDSAMYLCASSLGGRDYSNQPQHFGDGTRLSIL.

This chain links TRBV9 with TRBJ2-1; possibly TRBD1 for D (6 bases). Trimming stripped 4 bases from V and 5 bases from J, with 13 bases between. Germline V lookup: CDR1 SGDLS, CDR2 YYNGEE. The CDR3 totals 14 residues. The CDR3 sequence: CASSTQDRNNEQFF. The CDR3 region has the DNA TGTGCCAGCAGCACCCAGGACAGAAACAATGAGCAGTTCTTC.

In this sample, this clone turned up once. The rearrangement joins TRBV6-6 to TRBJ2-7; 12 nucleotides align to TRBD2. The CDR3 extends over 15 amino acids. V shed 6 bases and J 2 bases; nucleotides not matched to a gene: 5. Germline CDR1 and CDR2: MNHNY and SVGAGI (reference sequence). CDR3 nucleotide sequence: TGTGCCAGCAGAGAACTAGCGGGGGGCCCCTACGAGCAGTACTTC. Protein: CASRELAGGPYEQYF.

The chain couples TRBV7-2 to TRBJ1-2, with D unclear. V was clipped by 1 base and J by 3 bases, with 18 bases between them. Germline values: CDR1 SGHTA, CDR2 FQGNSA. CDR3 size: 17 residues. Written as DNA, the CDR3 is TGTGCCAGCAGCTTAGAGATAGGCAGAATTACAGACTATGGCTACACCTTC. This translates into CASSLEIGRITDYGYTF.

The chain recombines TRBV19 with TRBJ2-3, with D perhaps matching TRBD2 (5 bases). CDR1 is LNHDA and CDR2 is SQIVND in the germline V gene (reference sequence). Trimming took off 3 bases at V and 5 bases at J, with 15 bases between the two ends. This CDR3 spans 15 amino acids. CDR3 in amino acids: CASSIGERHGDTQYF. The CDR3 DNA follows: TGTGCCAGTAGTATCGGGGAAAGGCACGGAGATACGCAGTATTTT.

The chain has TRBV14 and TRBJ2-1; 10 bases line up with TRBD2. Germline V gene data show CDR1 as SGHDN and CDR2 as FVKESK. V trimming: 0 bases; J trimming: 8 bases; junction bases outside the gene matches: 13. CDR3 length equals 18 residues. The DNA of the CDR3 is TGTGCCAGCAGCCAAGATTTCCTAGCGGGGGTATTGCCAGATGAGCAGTTCTTC. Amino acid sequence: CASSQDFLAGVLPDEQFF.

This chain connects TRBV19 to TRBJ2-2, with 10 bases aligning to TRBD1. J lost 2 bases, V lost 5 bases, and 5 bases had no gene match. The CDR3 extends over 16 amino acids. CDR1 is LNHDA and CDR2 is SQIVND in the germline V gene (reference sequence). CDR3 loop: CASSFGQGGNTGELFF. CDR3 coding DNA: TGTGCCAGTAGTTTTGGACAGGGGGGAAACACCGGGGAGCTGTTTTTT.

CDR3 sequence: CASSPDRDGYTF. The CDR3 DNA is TGTGCCAGCTCACCTGACAGGGATGGCTACACCTTC. The V and J genes are TRBV18 and TRBJ1-2; 7 bases fit TRBD1. V lost 3 bases and J lost 6; bases outside the gene matches: 1. In germline, CDR1 is KGHSH, CDR2 LQKENI. The CDR3 is 12 amino acids.

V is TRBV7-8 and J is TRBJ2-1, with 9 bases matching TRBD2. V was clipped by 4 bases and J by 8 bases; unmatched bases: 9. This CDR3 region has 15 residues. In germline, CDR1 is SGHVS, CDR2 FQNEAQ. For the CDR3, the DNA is TGTGCCAGCAGCTCGCTAGCGGGACTCAATGATGAGCAGTTCTTC. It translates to CASSSLAGLNDEQFF.

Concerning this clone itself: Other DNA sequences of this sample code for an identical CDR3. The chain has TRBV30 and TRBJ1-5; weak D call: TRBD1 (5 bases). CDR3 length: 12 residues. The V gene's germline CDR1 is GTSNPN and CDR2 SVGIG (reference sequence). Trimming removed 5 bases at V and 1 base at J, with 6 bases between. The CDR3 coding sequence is TGTGCCTGGGGACAAAGCAATCAGCCCCAGCATTTT. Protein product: CAWGQSNQPQHF. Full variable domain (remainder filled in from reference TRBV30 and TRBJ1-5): SQTIHQWPATLVQPVGSPLSLECTVEGTSNPNLYWYRQAAGRGLQLLFYSVGIGQISSEVPQNLSASRPQDRQFILSSKKLLLSDSGFYLCAWGQSNQPQHFGDGTRLSIL.

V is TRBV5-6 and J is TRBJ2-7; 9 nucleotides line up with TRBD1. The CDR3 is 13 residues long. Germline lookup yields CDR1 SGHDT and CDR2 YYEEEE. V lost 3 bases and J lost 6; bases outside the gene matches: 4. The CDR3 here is CASSWDRAGEQYF. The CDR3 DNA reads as TGTGCCAGCAGCTGGGACAGGGCAGGCGAGCAGTACTTC. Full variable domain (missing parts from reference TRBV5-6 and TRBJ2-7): DAGVTQSPTHLIKTRGQQVTLRCSPKSGHDTVSWYQQALGQGPQFIFQYYEEEERQRGNFPDRFSGHQFPNYSSELNVNALLLGDSALYLCASSWDRAGEQYFGPGTRLTVT.

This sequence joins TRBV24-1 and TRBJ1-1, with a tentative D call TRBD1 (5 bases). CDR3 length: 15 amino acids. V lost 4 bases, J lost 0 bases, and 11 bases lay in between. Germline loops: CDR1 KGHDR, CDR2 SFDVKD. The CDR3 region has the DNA TGTGCCACCAGTGACCGCGACAGAATGAACACTGAAGCTTTCTTT. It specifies CATSDRDRMNTEAFF.

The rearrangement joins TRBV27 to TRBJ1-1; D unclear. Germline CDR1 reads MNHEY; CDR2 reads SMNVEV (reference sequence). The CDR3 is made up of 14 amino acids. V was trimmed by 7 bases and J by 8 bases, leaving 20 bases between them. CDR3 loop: CASTRLGAPGEAFF. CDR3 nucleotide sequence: TGTGCCAGCACTAGACTTGGAGCCCCGGGGGAAGCTTTCTTT.

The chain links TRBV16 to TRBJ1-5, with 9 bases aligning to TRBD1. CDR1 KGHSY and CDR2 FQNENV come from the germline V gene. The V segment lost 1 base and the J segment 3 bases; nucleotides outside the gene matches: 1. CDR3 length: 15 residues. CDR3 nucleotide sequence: TGTGCCAGCAGCCAATGGGACAGGGCCAATCAGCCCCAGCATTTT. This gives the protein CASSQWDRANQPQHF.

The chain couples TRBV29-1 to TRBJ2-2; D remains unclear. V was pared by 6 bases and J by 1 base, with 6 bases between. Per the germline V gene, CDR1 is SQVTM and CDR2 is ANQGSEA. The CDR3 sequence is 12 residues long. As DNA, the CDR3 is TGCAGCGTCGAACAGAACACCGGGGAGCTGTTTTTT. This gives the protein CSVEQNTGELFF.

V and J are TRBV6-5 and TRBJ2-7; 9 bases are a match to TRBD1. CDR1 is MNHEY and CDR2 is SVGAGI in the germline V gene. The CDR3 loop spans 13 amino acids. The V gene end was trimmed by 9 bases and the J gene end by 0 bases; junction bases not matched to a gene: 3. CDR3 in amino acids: CASLQGASYEQYF. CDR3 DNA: TGTGCCAGTTTACAGGGGGCCTCCTACGAGCAGTACTTC.

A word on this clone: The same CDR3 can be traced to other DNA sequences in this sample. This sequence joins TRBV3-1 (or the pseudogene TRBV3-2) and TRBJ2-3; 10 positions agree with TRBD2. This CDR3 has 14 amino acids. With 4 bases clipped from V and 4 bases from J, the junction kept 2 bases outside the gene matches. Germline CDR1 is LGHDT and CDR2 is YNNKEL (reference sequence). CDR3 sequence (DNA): TGTGCCAGCAGCCCGCTAGCGGGAGCAGATACGCAGTATTTT. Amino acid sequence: CASSPLAGADTQYF.

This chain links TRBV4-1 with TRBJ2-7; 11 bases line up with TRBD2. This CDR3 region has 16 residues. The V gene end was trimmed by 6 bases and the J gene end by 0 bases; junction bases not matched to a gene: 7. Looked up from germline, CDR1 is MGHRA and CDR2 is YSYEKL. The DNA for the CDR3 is TGCGCCAGCAGTCCCTACGGACTAGCGGGCTCCTACGAGCAGTACTTC. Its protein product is CASSPYGLAGSYEQYF.

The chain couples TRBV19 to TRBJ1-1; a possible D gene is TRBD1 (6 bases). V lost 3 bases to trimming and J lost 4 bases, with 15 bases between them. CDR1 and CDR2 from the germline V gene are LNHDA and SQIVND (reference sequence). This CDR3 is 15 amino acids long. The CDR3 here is CASSIGRGGGTEAFF. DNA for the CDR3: TGTGCCAGTAGTATTGGCAGGGGAGGGGGCACTGAAGCTTTCTTT. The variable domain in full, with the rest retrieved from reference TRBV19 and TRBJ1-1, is DGGITQSPKYLFRKEGQNVTLSCEQNLNHDAMYWYRQDPGQGLRLIYYSQIVNDFQKGDIAEGYSVSREKKESFPLTVTSAQKNPTAFYLCASSIGRGGGTEAFFGQGTRLTVV.